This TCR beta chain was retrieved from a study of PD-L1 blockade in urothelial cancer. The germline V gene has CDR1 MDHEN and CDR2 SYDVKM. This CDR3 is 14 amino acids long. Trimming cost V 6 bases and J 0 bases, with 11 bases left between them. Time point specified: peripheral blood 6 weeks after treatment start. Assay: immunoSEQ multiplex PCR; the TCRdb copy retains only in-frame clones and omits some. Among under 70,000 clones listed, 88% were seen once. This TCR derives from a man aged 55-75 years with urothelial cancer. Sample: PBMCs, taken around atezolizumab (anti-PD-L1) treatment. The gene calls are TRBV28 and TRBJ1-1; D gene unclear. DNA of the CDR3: TGTGCCAGCAGAAAAGGCGGGATGAACACTGAAGCTTTCTTT. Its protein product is CASRKGGMNTEAFF.